This TCR beta chain was identified during a study of T cell repertoires in cytomegalovirus infection. Study information: Recently described HLA-C-restricted plus well-studied HLA-B-restricted CMV epitopes were used. Evidence of both CMV infection and a matching HLA type came from public TCR beta signatures.

Findings and limits, study-wide: In two of eight donors, the top clonotype was HLA-C-restricted CMV-specific.

J was trimmed by 6 bases and V by 8 bases; bases with no gene match: 8. The length of the CDR3 is 14 residues. Germline CDR1 reads MNHEY; CDR2 reads SVGEGT. On this clonotype itself: What it recognizes is unknown.

MiXCR, run by TCRdb on the reads, gives a single entry per CDR3 protein. The top ten hold about 41% of the sample, which has approximately 470,000 distinct CDR3 sequences, 42% seen once. This clonotype was obtained from a human donor in good health (CMV status not recorded). Some clones in this sample may be carry-over from other donors' samples. V and J are TRBV6-2 or TRBV6-3 and TRBJ2-7; 12 nucleotides line up with TRBD2. This specimen consisted of cultured PBMCs, obtained from culture after CMV antigen stimulation. The CDR3 DNA reads as TGTGCCAGCCGAAGACTAGCGGGAGTTAGCGAGCAGTACTTC. Translated, it gives CASRRLAGVSEQYF.